This entry is about one TCR beta chain. How the authors handled the data: For nucleated cells, counts were estimated from reference gene primer amplification. Sequencing was performed with immunoSEQ multiplex PCR; in TCRdb, only in-frame clones are kept and a portion is missing. V, J and clone size are those of that table, while D and trimming were read from the DNA. The sample lists 160,000 or so clones; around 84% were seen once. These data belong to a study of blood T cell repertoires in COVID-19. On the study more broadly: The United States, Italy and Spain provided the acute and convalescent COVID-19 samples. The cDNA or gDNA used as material had been derived from T cells, B-cell-depleted T cells, or PBMCs.

The source is a middle-aged man with acute or convalescent COVID-19. What was sequenced was peripheral blood.

CDR3 residues: CASSSDSIQPQHF. CDR3 in DNA: TGTGCCAGCAGTTCTGACAGTATTCAGCCCCAGCATTTT. The J gene is TRBJ1-5, the V gene TRBV6-5; possible D gene TRBD1, 5 bases. Germline V gene data show CDR1 as MNHEY and CDR2 as SVGAGI. The CDR3 runs to 13 residues. Trimming shortened V by 4 bases and J by 6 bases, and 10 bases separated the two germline ends.